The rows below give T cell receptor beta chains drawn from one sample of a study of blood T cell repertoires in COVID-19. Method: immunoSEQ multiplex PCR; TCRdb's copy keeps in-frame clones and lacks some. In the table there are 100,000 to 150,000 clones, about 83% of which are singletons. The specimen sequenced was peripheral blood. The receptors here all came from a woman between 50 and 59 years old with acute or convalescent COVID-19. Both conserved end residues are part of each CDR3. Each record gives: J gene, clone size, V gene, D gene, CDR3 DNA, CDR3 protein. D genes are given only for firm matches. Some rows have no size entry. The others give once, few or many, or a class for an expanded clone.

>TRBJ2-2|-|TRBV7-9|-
TGTGCCAGCAGCCCCCTACTTCCCACCGGGGAGCTGTTTTTT
CASSPLLPTGELFF
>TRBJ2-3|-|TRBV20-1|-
TGCAGTGCTCCCGAAACACATACGCAGTATTTT
CSAPETHTQYF
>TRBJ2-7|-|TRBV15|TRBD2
TGTGCCACCAGCAGAATCCCTCCTCGGGGGGACGAGCAGTACTTC
CATSRIPPRGDEQYF
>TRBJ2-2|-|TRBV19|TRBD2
TGTGCCAGTAGCCCCCTTAGGAGGGCTAGCGGCACCGGGGAGCTGTTTTTT
CASSPLRRASGTGELFF
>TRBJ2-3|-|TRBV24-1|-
TGTGCCACCGGGGCGGGACCTACTAGCACAGATACGCAGTATTTT
CATGAGPTSTDTQYF
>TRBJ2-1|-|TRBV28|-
TGTGCCAGCAGGACGAGAATGCGGCCGAGGGAGCAGTTCTTC
CASRTRMRPREQFF
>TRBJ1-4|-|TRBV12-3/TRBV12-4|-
TGTGCCAGCAGTCCGGGGACGGGGGGGAAACTGTTTTTT
CASSPGTGGKLFF
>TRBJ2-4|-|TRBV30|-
TGTGCCTGGGATCCGGGACTTAAAAACATTCAGTACTTC
CAWDPGLKNIQYF
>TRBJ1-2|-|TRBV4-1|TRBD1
TGCGCCAGCAGCCAGGGGACAGAATTGCGGGGCTACACCTTC
CASSQGTELRGYTF
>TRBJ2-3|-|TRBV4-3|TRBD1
TGCGCCAGCAGCCAAGATCGGTGGGGGACAGGGATGTCTAGCACAGATACGCAGTATTTT
CASSQDRWGTGMSSTDTQYF
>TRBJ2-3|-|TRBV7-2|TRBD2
TGTGCCAGCAGCCCGATCCTAGCGGGGCGGGGAACAGATACGCAGTATTTT
CASSPILAGRGTDTQYF
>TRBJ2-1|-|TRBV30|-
TGTGCCTGCTCCGCGAGCTCCTACAATGAGCAGTTCTTC
CACSASSYNEQFF
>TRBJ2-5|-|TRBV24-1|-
TGTGCCACCAGGGGTTCGGCGGGGCCCCAGTACTTC
CATRGSAGPQYF
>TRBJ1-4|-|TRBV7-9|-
TGTGCCAGCAGTCCGGGAATGAATTATGAAAAACTGTTTTTT
CASSPGMNYEKLFF
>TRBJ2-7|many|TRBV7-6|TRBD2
TGTGCCAGCAGCCCGAGAGCGGGGACTTCCTACGAGCAGTACTTC
CASSPRAGTSYEQYF
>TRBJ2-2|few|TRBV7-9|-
TGTGCCAGCAGCTTTGGACAGACCGGGGAGCTGTTTTTT
CASSFGQTGELFF
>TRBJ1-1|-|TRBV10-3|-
TGTGCCATCAAACCGGGGGGCACCATAAACACTGAAGCTTTCTTT
CAIKPGGTINTEAFF
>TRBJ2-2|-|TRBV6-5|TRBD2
TGTGCCAGCAGTTACTCGAGGGGACTAGGAGTCGGGGAGCTGTTTTTT
CASSYSRGLGVGELFF
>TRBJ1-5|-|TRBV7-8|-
TGTGCCAGCAGCCGTTTTACGGGACAAGATAGCAATCAGCCCCAGCATTTT
CASSRFTGQDSNQPQHF
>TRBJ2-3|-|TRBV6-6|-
TGTGCCAGCAGTTACGGAGGGATCGCTCACACAGATACGCAGTATTTT
CASSYGGIAHTDTQYF
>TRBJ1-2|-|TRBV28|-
TGTGCCAGCAGTTCCCAGGGTGAAGGCTACACCTTC
CASSSQGEGYTF
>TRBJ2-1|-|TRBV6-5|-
TGTGCCAGCAGTTACTCCGGGGTTTACAATGAGCAGTTCTTC
CASSYSGVYNEQFF
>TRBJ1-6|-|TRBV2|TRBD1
TGTGCCAGCAGGGGACAGGGAGGATCACCCCTCCACTTT
CASRGQGGSPLHF
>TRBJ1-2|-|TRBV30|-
TGTGCCTGGAGCCCGACGGGGGGTAGGTGGAACTATGGCTACACCTTC
CAWSPTGGRWNYGYTF
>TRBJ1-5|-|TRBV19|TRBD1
TGTGCCAGTAGTATTTGGAACAGGGGGGGCAATCAGCCCCAGCATTTT
CASSIWNRGGNQPQHF
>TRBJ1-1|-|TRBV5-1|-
TGCGCCAGCAGCCGGACAGCCAACACTGAAGCTTTCTTT
CASSRTANTEAFF
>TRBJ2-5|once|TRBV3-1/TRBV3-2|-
TGTGCCAGCAGCCAAGGCCTAGCGACCCAGTACTTC
CASSQGLATQYF
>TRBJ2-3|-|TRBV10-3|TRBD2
TGTGCCATCGGAGAGAGACTAGCGGGAGTATATACGCAGTATTTT
CAIGERLAGVYTQYF
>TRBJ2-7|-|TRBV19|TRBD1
TGTGCCAGTAAGGACAGGGCCCACGAGCAGTACTTC
CASKDRAHEQYF
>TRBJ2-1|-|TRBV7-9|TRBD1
TGTGCCAGCAGCATTGGACAGGGTACGAATGAGCAGTTCTTC
CASSIGQGTNEQFF
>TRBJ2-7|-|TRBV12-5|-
TGTGCTAGTGGTTTGTTCTACTACGAGCAGTACTTC
CASGLFYYEQYF
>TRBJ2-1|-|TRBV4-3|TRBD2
TGCGCCAGCAGCCAGGGCGGTAGAACTAGCGGGGGATATGAGCAGTTCTTC
CASSQGGRTSGGYEQFF
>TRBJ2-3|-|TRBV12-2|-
TGTGCAAGTCGCCCCTCCCGAGGGAGCACAGATACGCAGTATTTT
CASRPSRGSTDTQYF
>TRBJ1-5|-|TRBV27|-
TGTGCCAGCAGTACTCAGGCGGGTCCCCAGCATTTT
CASSTQAGPQHF
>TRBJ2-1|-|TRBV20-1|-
TGCAGTGCTAGAGTCGTTCATGAGCAGTTCTTC
CSARVVHEQFF
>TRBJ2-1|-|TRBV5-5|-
TGTGCCAGCAGCTACCGGGACACATACAATGAGCAGTTCTTC
CASSYRDTYNEQFF
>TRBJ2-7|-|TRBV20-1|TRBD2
TGCAGTGCTAGTCGGAATCTTCAGCGGGAGTTCGACGAGCAGTACTTC
CSASRNLQREFDEQYF
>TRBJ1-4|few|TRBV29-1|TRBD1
TGCAGCGTTGCCGGGACAGGGGGCGAAAAACTGTTTTTT
CSVAGTGGEKLFF
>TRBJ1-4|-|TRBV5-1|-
TGCGCCAGCAGCTTAATGGGGGGGTCTAATGAAAAACTGTTTTTT
CASSLMGGSNEKLFF
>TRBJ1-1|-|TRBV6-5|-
TGTGCCAGCAACAAAGGGGTGAACACTGAAGCTTTCTTT
CASNKGVNTEAFF
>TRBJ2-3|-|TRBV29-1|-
TGCAGCGCCTTAAGGACTAGCACAGATACGCAGTATTTT
CSALRTSTDTQYF
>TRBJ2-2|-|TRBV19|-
TGTGCCAGTAGAAACAAACTACGGGGCACCGGGGAGCTGTTTTTT
CASRNKLRGTGELFF
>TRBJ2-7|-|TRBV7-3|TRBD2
TGTGCCAGCAGCTTAGGGACTAGCGGGGACGAGCAGTACTTC
CASSLGTSGDEQYF
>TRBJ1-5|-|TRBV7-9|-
TGTGCCAGCAGCTTATCGGGGGATCAGAATCAGCCCCAGCATTTT
CASSLSGDQNQPQHF
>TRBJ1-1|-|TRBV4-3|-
TGCGCCAGCAGCCAGGGAGCCAGTGAAGCTTTCTTT
CASSQGASEAFF
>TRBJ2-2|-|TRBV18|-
TGTGCCAGCTCACTACAAACCGGGGAGCTGTTTTTT
CASSLQTGELFF
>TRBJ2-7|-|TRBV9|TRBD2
TGTGCCAGCAGCGCGGGACTAGCGGACTACGAGCAGTACTTC
CASSAGLADYEQYF
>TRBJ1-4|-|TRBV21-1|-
TGTGCCAGCAGCTCAGGGGTCACTAATGAAAAACTGTTTTTT
CASSSGVTNEKLFF
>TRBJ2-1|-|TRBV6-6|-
TGTGCCAGCAAGGGGGGGCCAGGGTACAATGAGCAGTTCTTC
CASKGGPGYNEQFF
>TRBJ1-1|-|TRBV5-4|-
TGTGCCAGCAGAGAGCAGGGCGGGAACACTGAAGCTTTCTTT
CASREQGGNTEAFF
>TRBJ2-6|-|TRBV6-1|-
TGTGCCAGCAGTGAGGGGGGCTCTGGGGCCAACGTCCTGACTTTC
CASSEGGSGANVLTF
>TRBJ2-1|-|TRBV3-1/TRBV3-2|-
TGTGCCAGCAGCCAAGGGCAGTATGAGCAGTTCTTC
CASSQGQYEQFF
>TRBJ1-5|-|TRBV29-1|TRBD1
TGCAGCGTGGGGACAGGGGGGCAGCCCCAGCATTTT
CSVGTGGQPQHF